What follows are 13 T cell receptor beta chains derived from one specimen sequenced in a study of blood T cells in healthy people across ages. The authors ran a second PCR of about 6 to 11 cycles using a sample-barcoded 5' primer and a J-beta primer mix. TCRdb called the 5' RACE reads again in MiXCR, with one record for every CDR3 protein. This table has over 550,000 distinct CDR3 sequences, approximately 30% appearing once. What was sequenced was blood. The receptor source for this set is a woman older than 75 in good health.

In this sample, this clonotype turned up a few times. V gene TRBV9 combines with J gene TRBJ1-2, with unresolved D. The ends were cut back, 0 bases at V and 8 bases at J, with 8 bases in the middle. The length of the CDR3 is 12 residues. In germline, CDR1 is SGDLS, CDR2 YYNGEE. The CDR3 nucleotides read TGTGCCAGCAGCGTAGAAGGGAAGGGCTACACCTTC. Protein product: CASSVEGKGYTF.

The CDR3 reads CASSLLAGEITDTQYF. CDR3 DNA: TGCGCCAGCAGCTTGTTGGCGGGGGAAATAACAGATACGCAGTATTTT. The genes are TRBV5-1 and TRBJ2-3; 7 bases map to TRBD2. Germline CDR1 reads SGHRS; CDR2 reads YFSETQ. Losses at the gene ends were 1 base for V and 3 bases for J; bases not matched to a gene: 8. The CDR3 sequence is 16 residues long.

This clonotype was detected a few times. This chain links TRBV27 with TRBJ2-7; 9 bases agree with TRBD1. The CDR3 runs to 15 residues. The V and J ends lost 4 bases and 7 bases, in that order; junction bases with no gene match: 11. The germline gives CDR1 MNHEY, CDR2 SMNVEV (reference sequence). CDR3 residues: CASSSLGTGWREQYF. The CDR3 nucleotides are TGTGCCAGCAGTTCTCTCGGGACAGGGTGGAGGGAGCAGTACTTC.

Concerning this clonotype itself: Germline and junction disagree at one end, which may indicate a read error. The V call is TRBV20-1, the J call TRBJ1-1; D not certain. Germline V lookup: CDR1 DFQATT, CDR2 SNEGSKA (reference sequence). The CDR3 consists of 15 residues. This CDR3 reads CSARDPARLNNEAFF. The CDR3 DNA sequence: TGCAGTGCTAGAGATCCCGCGCGGCTGAACAATGAAGCTTTCTTT.

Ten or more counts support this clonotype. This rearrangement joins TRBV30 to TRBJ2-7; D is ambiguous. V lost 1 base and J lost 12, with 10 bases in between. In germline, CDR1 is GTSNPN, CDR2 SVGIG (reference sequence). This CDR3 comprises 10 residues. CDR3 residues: CAWSEGTRYF. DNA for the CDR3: TGTGCCTGGAGTGAGGGTACGCGGTACTTC.

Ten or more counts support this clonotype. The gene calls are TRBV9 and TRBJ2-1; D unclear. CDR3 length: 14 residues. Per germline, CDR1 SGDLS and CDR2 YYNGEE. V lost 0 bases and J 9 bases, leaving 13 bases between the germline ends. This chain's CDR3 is CASSVGSSSSEQFF. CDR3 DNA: TGTGCCAGCAGCGTAGGGTCTAGTTCTAGTGAGCAGTTCTTC.

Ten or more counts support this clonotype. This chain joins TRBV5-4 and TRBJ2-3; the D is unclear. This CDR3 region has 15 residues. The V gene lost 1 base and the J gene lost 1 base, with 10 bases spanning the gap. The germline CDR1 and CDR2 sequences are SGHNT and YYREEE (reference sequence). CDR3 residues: CASSLRPPRTDTQYF. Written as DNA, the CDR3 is TGTGCCAGCAGCTTGCGCCCGCCGCGCACAGATACGCAGTATTTT.

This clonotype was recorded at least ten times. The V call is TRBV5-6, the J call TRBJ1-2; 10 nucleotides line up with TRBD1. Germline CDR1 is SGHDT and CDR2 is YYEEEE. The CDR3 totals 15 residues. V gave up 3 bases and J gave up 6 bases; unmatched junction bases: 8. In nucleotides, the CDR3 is TGTGCCAGCAGCTATGACAGGGGGCGAGTCAATGGCTACACCTTC. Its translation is CASSYDRGRVNGYTF.

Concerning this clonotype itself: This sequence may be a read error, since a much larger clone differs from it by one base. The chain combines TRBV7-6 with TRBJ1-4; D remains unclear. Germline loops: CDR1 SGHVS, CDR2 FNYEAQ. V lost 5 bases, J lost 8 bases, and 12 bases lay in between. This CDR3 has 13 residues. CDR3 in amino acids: CASSASPGEKLFF. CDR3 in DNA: TGTGCCAGCAGCGCCAGCCCGGGCGAAAAACTGTTTTTT. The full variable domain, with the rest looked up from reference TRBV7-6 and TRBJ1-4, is GAGVSQSPRYKVTKRGQDVALRCDPISGHVSLYWYRQALGQGPEFLTYFNYEAQQDKSGLPNDRFSAERPEGSISTLTIQRTEQRDSAMYRCASSASPGEKLFFGSGTQLSVL.

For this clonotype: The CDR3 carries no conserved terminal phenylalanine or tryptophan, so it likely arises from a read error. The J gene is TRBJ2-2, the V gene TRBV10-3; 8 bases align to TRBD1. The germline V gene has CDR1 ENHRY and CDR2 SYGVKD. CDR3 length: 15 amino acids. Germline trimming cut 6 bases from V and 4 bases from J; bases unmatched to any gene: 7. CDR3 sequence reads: CAIRLTGAATGELFV. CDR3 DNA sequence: TGTGCCATCAGATTGACAGGGGCGGCCACCGGGGAGCTGTTTGTT.

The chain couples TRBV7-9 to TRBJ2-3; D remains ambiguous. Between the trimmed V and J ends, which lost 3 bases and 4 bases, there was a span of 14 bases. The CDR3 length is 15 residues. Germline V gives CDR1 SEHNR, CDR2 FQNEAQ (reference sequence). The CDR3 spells CASSLKQTNADTQYF. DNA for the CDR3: TGTGCCAGCAGCTTGAAACAGACAAACGCAGATACGCAGTATTTT. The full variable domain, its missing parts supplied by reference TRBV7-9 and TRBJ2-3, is DTGVSQNPRHKITKRGQNVTFRCDPISEHNRLYWYRQTLGQGPEFLTYFQNEAQLEKSRLLSDRFSAERPKGSFSTLEIQRTEQGDSAMYLCASSLKQTNADTQYFGPGTRLTVL.

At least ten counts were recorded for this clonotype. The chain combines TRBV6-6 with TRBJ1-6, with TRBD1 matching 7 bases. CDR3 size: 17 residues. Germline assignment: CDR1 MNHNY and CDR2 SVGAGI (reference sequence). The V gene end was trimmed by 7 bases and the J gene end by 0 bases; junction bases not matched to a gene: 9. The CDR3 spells CASITGATSSYNSPLHF. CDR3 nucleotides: TGTGCCAGCATTACAGGGGCCACTAGCTCCTATAATTCACCCCTCCACTTT.

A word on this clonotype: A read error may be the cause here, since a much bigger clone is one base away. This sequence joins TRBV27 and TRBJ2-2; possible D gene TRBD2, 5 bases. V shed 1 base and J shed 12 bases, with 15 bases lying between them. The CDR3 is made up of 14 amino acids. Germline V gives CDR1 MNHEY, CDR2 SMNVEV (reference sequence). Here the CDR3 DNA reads TGTGCCAGCAGTTTATATGTTGGGTCGGGGAAGCTGTTTTTT. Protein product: CASSLYVGSGKLFF.